This T cell receptor beta chain was documented in a study of blood T cell repertoires in COVID-19. CDR3 size: 15 residues. V lost 6 bases, J lost 5 bases, and 8 bases stayed unmatched. Per germline, CDR1 MNHEY and CDR2 SMNVEV (reference sequence). Profiled with immunoSEQ multiplex PCR; TCRdb holds only in-frame clones, not every one. Of about 260,000 clones listed, around 93% were seen once; the top ten hold around 2.8%. Enrollees, about 18 to 100 years old, lived in about two dozen US areas. Sequenced material: PBMCs or T cells enriched from blood (not recorded which). The receptor comes from a man in his forties or fifties who had been exposed to COVID-19. V and J are TRBV27 and TRBJ1-2, with 11 bases matching TRBD1. CDR3 region: CASSRDRGSGYGYTF. Here the CDR3 DNA reads TGTGCCAGCAGCCGGGACAGGGGGTCCGGATATGGCTACACCTTC.